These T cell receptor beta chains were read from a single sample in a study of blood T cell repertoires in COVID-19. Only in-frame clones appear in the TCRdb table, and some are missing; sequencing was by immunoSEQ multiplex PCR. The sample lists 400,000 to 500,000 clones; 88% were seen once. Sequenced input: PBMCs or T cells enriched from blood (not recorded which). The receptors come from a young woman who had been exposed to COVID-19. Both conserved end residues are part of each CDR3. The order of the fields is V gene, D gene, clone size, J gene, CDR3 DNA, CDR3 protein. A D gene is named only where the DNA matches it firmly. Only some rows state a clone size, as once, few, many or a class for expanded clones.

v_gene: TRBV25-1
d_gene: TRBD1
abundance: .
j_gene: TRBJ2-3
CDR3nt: TGTGCCAGCAGTGAGGGACAGGGGGCGATTGGCACAGATACGCAGTATTTT
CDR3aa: CASSEGQGAIGTDTQYF

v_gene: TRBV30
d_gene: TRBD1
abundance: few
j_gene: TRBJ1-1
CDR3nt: TGTGCCTGGAGTTCAGACAGGGTGAACACTGAAGCTTTCTTT
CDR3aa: CAWSSDRVNTEAFF

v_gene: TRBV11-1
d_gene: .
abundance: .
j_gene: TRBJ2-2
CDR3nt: TGTGCCAGCAGCGAAATACCTAGATCCACCGGGGAGCTGTTTTTT
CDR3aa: CASSEIPRSTGELFF

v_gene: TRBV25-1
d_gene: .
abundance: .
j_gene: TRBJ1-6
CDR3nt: TGTGCCAGCAGGGCCCAGGGCTCCTATAATTCACCCCTCCACTTT
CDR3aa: CASRAQGSYNSPLHF

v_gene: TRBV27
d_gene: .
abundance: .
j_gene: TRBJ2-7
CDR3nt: TGTGCCAGCAGTTTGGGCAGGGGCTACGAGCAGTACTTC
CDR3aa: CASSLGRGYEQYF

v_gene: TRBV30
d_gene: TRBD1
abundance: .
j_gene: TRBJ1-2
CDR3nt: TGTGCCTGGAGTTCACAGGGGGGCTATGGCTACACCTTC
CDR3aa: CAWSSQGGYGYTF

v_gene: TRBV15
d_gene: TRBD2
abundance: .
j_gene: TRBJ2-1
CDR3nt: TGTGCCACCAGCAGAGAAGGGGCTACTAGCGGGAGGGGTAATGAGCAGTTCTTC
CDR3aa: CATSREGATSGRGNEQFF

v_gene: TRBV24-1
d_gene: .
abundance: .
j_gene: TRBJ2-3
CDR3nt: TGTGCCACCAGTGATCAAGAGGCAGGGGCTGTTGGAGATACGCAGTATTTT
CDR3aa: CATSDQEAGAVGDTQYF

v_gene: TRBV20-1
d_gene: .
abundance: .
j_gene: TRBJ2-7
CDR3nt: TGCAGTGCCCAACGGGGGTACGAGCAGTACTTC
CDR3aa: CSAQRGYEQYF

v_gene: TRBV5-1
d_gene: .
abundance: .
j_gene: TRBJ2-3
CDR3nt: TGCGCCAGCAGCTTGACTAGTCCCACAGATACGCAGTATTTT
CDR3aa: CASSLTSPTDTQYF

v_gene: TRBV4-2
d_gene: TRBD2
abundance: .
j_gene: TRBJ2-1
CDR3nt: TGTGCCAGCAGCCAAGTGGCCCCTAGTAGCGGGCCCTACTCCTACAATGAGCAGTTCTTC
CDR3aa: CASSQVAPSSGPYSYNEQFF

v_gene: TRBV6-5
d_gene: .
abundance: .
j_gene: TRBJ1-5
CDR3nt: TGTGCCAGCAGATCCGGGACACGAGGGAGTCAGCCCCAGCATTTT
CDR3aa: CASRSGTRGSQPQHF

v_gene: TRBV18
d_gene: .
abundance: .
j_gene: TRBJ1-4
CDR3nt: TGTGCCAGCTCAGGCGGACAGAATGAAAAACTGTTTTTT
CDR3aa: CASSGGQNEKLFF

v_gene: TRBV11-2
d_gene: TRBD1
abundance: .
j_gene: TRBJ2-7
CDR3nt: TGTGCCAGCAGTCTAGGGACAGGGGGCTACGAGCAGTACTTC
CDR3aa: CASSLGTGGYEQYF

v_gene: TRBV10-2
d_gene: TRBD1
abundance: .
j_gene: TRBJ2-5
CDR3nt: TGCGCCAGCCGACAGGGGGAGACCCAGTACTTC
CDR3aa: CASRQGETQYF

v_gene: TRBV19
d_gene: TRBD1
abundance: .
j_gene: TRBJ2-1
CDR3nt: TGTGCCAGTAGTACCAGACAGGGACGCTCCTACAATGAGCAGTTCTTC
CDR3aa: CASSTRQGRSYNEQFF

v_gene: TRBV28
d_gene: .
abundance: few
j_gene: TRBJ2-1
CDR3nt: TGTGCCAGCAGTTTTCTTCAGTCTGAGCAGTTCTTC
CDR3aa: CASSFLQSEQFF

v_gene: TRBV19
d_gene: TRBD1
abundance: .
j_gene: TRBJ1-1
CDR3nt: TGTGCCAGTAGAGGGGTCGGACAGGGTTACGGTGAAGCTTTCTTT
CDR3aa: CASRGVGQGYGEAFF

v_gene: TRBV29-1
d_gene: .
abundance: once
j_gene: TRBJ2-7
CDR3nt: TGCAGCGTGAGCGACGGGGCCTACGAGCAGTACTTC
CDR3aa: CSVSDGAYEQYF

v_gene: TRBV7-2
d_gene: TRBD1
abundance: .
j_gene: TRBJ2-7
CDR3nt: TGTGCCAGCAGCTGGGCACGACAGGGCACCTCCTACGAGCAGTACTTC
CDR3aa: CASSWARQGTSYEQYF

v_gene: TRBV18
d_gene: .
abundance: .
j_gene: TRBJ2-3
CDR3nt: TGTGCCAGCTCACCGGCTCTAGCGTCTAGCACAGATACGCAGTATTTT
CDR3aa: CASSPALASSTDTQYF

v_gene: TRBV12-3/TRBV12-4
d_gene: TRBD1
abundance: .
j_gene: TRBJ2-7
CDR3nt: TGTGCCAGCAGTCCGGGACAGGGTTACGAGCAGTACTTC
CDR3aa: CASSPGQGYEQYF

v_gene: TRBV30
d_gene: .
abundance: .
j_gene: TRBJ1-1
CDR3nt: TGTGCCTGGAGGAGGGAGAACACTGAAGCTTTCTTT
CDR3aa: CAWRRENTEAFF

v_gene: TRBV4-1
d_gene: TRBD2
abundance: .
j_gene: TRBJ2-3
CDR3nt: TGCGCCAGCAGCCAAGGGACGGGACTAGCGGGAGCCATTAAGTATTTT
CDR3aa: CASSQGTGLAGAIKYF

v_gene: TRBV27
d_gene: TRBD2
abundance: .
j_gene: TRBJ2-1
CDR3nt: TGTGCCAGCGGACTAGCGGGAGGCTACGTCTTCAATGAGCAGTTCTTC
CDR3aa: CASGLAGGYVFNEQFF

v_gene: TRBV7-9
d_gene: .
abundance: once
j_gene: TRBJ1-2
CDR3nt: TGTGCCAGCAGCCCCAAGGGGAACTATGGCTACACCTTC
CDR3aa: CASSPKGNYGYTF

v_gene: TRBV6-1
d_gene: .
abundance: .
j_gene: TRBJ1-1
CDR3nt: TGTGCCAGCAGGGAAGACAGGCAAAACACTGAAGCTTTCTTT
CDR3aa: CASREDRQNTEAFF

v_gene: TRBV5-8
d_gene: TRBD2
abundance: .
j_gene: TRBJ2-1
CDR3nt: TGTGCCAGCAGTCCTGCCGCGGTAGCGGGAGTTGATGAGCAGTTCTTC
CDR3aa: CASSPAAVAGVDEQFF

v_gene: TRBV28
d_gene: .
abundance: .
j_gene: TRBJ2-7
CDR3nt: TGTGCCAGCAGTTTATTTCGTCAGGGCTACCTTATTTCCTACGAGCAGTACTTC
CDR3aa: CASSLFRQGYLISYEQYF

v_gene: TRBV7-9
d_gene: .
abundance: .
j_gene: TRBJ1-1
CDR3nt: TGTGCCAGCAGCAGAAACTCAGGGAACACTGAAGCTTTCTTT
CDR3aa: CASSRNSGNTEAFF

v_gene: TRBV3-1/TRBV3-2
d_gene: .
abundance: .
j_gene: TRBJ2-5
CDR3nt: TGTGCCAGCAGCCAAGGAGCAGGGTTGGAGACCCAGTACTTC
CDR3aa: CASSQGAGLETQYF

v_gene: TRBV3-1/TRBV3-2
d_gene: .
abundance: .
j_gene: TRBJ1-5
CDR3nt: TGTGCCAGCAGCCTAGGACAGAACAATCAGCCCCAGCATTTT
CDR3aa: CASSLGQNNQPQHF

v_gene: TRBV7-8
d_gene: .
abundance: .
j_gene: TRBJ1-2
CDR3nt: TGTGCCAGCAGCTTAGGAATTAGCGGCTACACCTTC
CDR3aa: CASSLGISGYTF

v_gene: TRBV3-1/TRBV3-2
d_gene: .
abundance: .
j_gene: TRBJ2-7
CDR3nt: TGTGCCAGCAGCGGGGAGGGGGACTACGAGCAGTACTTC
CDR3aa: CASSGEGDYEQYF

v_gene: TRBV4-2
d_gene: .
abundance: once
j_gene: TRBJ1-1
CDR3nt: TGTGCCAGCAGCCACCACCTGATGGGAGTTAGGGACACTGAAGCTTTCTTT
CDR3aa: CASSHHLMGVRDTEAFF

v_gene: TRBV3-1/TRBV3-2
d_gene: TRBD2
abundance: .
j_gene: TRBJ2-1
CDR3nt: TGTGCCAGCAGCCAAGTTCTGCGGGGGGGCCACAATGAGCAGTTCTTC
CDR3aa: CASSQVLRGGHNEQFF

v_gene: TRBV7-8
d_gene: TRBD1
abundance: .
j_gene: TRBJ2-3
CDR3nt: TGTGCCAGCAGCCGAGTGCAGGGGGCCAACTGGCGGGGATCTAGCACAGATACGCAGTATTTT
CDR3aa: CASSRVQGANWRGSSTDTQYF

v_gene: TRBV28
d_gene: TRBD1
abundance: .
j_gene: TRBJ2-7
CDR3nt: TGTGCCAGCAGTATACCGGGACAGGGAACGGACGAGCAGTACTTC
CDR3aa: CASSIPGQGTDEQYF

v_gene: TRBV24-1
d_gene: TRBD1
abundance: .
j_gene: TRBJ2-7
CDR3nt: TGTGCCACCAGTGATTGGGACAGGCCTAGGCAGTACTTC
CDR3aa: CATSDWDRPRQYF

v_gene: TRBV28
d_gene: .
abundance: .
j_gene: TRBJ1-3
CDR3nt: TGTGCCAGCGGGGCCCAAGACACGAACTCTGGAAACACCATATATTTT
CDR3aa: CASGAQDTNSGNTIYF

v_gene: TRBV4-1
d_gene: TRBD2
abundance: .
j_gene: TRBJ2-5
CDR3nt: TGCGCCAGCAGCCTCCGGGACTACATGGAGACCCAGTACTTC
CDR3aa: CASSLRDYMETQYF

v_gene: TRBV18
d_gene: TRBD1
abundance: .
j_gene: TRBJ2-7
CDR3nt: TGTGCCAGCTCACAATCCGGCGGGACAGGGGCCTACGAGCAGTACTTC
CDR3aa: CASSQSGGTGAYEQYF

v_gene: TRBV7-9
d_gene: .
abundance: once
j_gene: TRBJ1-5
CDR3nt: TGTGCCAGCAGCTTATTCCCCGATCAGCCCCAGCATTTT
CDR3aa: CASSLFPDQPQHF

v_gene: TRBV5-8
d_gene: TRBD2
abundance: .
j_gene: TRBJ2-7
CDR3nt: TGTGCCAGCAGCACCCCCCGCGGGGGAAACTCCTACGAGCAGTACTTC
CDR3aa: CASSTPRGGNSYEQYF

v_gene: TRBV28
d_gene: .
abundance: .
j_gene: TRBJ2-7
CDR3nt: TGTGCCAGCAAGGGTAATGAGGGAGGCGAGCAGTACTTC
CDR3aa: CASKGNEGGEQYF

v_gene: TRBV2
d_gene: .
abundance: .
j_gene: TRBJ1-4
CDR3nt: TGTGCCAGCAGGGGAGGCACTAATGAAAAACTGTTTTTT
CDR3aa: CASRGGTNEKLFF

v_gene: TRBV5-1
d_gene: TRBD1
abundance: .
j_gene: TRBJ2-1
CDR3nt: TGCGCCAGCAGGACGGGACAGCTCTACAATGAGCAGTTCTTC
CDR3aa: CASRTGQLYNEQFF

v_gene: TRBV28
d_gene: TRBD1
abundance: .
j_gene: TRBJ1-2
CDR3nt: TGTGCCAGCACTATAGGGACAGGCCCTAACTATGGCTACACCTTC
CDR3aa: CASTIGTGPNYGYTF